This T cell receptor beta chain was captured in a study of technical replicates of blood from several donors. In germline, CDR1 is MNHEY, CDR2 SMNVEV (reference sequence). The CDR3 loop spans 14 amino acids. J gave up 4 bases and V 4 bases, and 4 bases lay outside the gene matches. This table comes from immunoSEQ multiplex PCR, and its TCRdb copy is limited to in-frame clones, with some not included. The repertoire consists of more than 90,000 clones, with 85% to 95% occurring once and the leading ten covering around 0.3%. This TCR was sampled from a human donor in good health. Sequencing input: T cells isolated from PBMCs. The genes are TRBV27 and TRBJ2-7, with TRBD1 matching over 10 bases. The CDR3 here is CASSSTGGTYEQYF. The CDR3 nucleotides read TGTGCCAGCAGTTCGACAGGGGGCACATACGAGCAGTACTTC.